One and the same sample provided the 22 T cell receptor beta chains below, sequenced in a study of blood T cell repertoires in COVID-19. TCRdb keeps only in-frame clones here, not all; method: immunoSEQ multiplex PCR. This sample carries fewer than 500,000 clones, roughly nine tenths of them seen once, and the ten largest clones take roughly 0.7%. The specimen was PBMCs or T cells enriched from blood (not recorded which). All receptors come from a woman between 18 and 30 years old who had recovered from COVID-19.

The CDR3 sequence is CASSQEETGGFQPQHF. The CDR3 DNA reads TGTGCCAGCAGCCAAGAGGAGACAGGGGGTTTTCAGCCCCAGCATTTT. The V gene is TRBV4-2, the J gene TRBJ1-5; 9 nucleotides align to TRBD1. The CDR3 sequence is 16 residues long. Germline V lookup: CDR1 LGHNA, CDR2 YNFKEQ. V lost 0 bases, J lost 6 bases, and 6 bases stayed unmatched.

The genes are TRBV7-2 and TRBJ2-1; maybe TRBD2 (5 bases). The germline CDR1 and CDR2 sequences are SGHTA and FQGNSA. The CDR3 sequence is 18 residues long. V lost 4 bases and J lost 4, with 23 bases in between. The CDR3 sequence: CASSSAKASDSHYNEQFF. The CDR3 DNA is TGTGCCAGCAGCTCAGCCAAGGCTTCGGACTCCCATTACAATGAGCAGTTCTTC. Full variable domain (missing parts from reference TRBV7-2 and TRBJ2-1): GAGVSQSPSNKVTEKGKDVELRCDPISGHTALYWYRQSLGQGLEFLIYFQGNSAPDKSGLPSDRFSAERTGGSVSTLTIQRTQQEDSAVYLCASSSAKASDSHYNEQFFGPGTRLTVL.

The chain carries TRBV5-1 and TRBJ1-3; no definite D call. CDR3 length: 16 amino acids. V shed 1 base and J shed 0 bases, with 11 bases lying between them. Germline V gene lookup returns CDR1 SGHRS and CDR2 YFSETQ. The CDR3 reads CASSLSPKSSGNTIYF. Written as DNA, the CDR3 is TGCGCCAGCAGCTTGTCCCCAAAGAGCTCTGGAAACACCATATATTTT.

J is TRBJ1-3 and V is TRBV4-1; 7 nucleotides match TRBD1. The V and J ends lost 1 base and 8 bases, in that order; junction bases with no gene match: 11. In germline, CDR1 is MGHRA, CDR2 YSYEKL. The CDR3 length is 16 residues. Here the CDR3 reads CASSQGARQGRDTIYF. CDR3 DNA: TGCGCCAGCAGCCAAGGGGCCCGACAGGGTAGAGACACCATATATTTT.

The V gene is TRBV5-8, the J gene TRBJ1-6; 7 bases agree with TRBD1. This CDR3 comprises 15 residues. V shed 2 bases, J shed 7 bases, and the junction held 6 bases outside the gene matches. Germline V gene data show CDR1 as SGHTS and CDR2 as YDEGEE. CDR3 bases: TGTGCCAGCAGCTTCAGGGGGGCGCGGAATTCACCCCTCCACTTT. Residues: CASSFRGARNSPLHF. The variable domain in full, with the rest retrieved from reference TRBV5-8 and TRBJ1-6, is EAGVTQSPTHLIKTRGQQATLRCSPISGHTSVYWYQQALGLGLQFLLWYDEGEERNRGNFPPRFSGRQFPNYSSELNVNALELEDSALYLCASSFRGARNSPLHFGNGTRLTVT.

The chain combines TRBV6-4 with TRBJ2-3, with D perhaps matching TRBD2 (6 bases). Trimming cost V 6 bases and J 0 bases, with 10 bases left between them. The CDR3 is 14 amino acids. In germline, CDR1 is MRHNA, CDR2 SNTAGT. The CDR3 coding sequence is TGTGCCAGCAGCGAGACTAGAAGCACAGATACGCAGTATTTT. This translates into CASSETRSTDTQYF.

This clone was detected only a few times. The chain uses TRBV5-6 and TRBJ2-7, with TRBD2 matching 7 bases. The V gene end was trimmed by 1 base and the J gene end by 11 bases; junction bases not matched to a gene: 9. The CDR3 is 13 residues long. CDR1 SGHDT and CDR2 YYEEEE come from the germline V gene. CDR3 sequence: CASSLISGRSEYF. In DNA form, the CDR3 reads TGTGCCAGCAGCTTGATTTCCGGGAGGTCGGAGTACTTC.

J is TRBJ1-5 and V is TRBV24-1, with 7 bases aligning to TRBD1. From germline, CDR1 is KGHDR and CDR2 SFDVKD. V lost 6 bases to trimming and J lost 5 bases; unmatched junction nucleotides: 3. The CDR3 loop spans 13 amino acids. CDR3: CATSITGDQPQHF. CDR3 coding DNA: TGTGCCACCAGTATAACAGGGGATCAGCCCCAGCATTTT.

The CDR3 DNA reads as TGTGCCAGCAGCTGGGGAGGTAGCGGGGGGAAAGAGACCCAGTACTTC. Protein product: CASSWGGSGGKETQYF. The gene calls are TRBV5-4 and TRBJ2-5; 10 bases are shared with TRBD2. The germline CDR1 and CDR2 sequences are SGHNT and YYREEE (reference sequence). The CDR3 has 16 residues. V was clipped by 3 bases and J by 3 bases; unmatched bases: 8.

The chain combines TRBV28 with TRBJ2-3; 8 positions agree with TRBD2. Germline values: CDR1 MDHEN, CDR2 SYDVKM. The ends lost 10 bases at V and 5 bases at J; junction bases unmatched: 11. The CDR3 totals 14 residues. CDR3 bases: TGTGCCACGGGGGGGGGCCCCTTCGAAGATACGCAGTATTTT. Translated: CATGGGPFEDTQYF.

The chain carries TRBV11-1 and TRBJ2-2; TRBD2 agrees at 9 bases. The CDR3 runs 15 residues. Germline loops: CDR1 SGHAT, CDR2 FQDESV (reference sequence). J lost 4 bases, V lost 2 bases, and 2 bases had no gene match. The CDR3 region is CASSLWTSVTGELFF. The CDR3 DNA follows: TGTGCCAGCAGCTTATGGACTAGCGTCACCGGGGAGCTGTTTTTT. Variable domain in full (rest from reference TRBV11-1 and TRBJ2-2): EAEVAQSPRYKITEKSQAVAFWCDPISGHATLYWYRQILGQGPELLVQFQDESVVDDSQLPKDRFSAERLKGVDSTLKIQPAELGDSAMYLCASSLWTSVTGELFFGEGSRLTVL.

The genes are TRBV2 and TRBJ2-7; possibly TRBD2 for D (7 bases). Germline V lookup: CDR1 SNHLY, CDR2 FYNNEI. The V and J ends lost 7 bases and 7 bases respectively, with 14 bases between them. The CDR3 loop spans 12 amino acids. CDR3 in DNA: TGTGCCAGCAATGAGGGGGGGAGGGAGCAGTACTTC. Protein: CASNEGGREQYF.

The V and J genes are TRBV2 and TRBJ2-5; D possibly corresponds to TRBD2 (6 bases). The ends were cut back, 8 bases at V and 4 bases at J, with 17 bases in the middle. The CDR3 has 14 amino acids. Germline V gives CDR1 SNHLY, CDR2 FYNNEI. CDR3 DNA: TGTGCCAGCGAAAGTCCGGGGGTGAGAGAGACCCAGTACTTC. This gives the protein CASESPGVRETQYF.

This rearrangement joins TRBV2 to TRBJ2-7; no firm D call. V lost 1 base and J lost 0, with 7 bases in between. The CDR3 contains 14 residues. CDR1 is SNHLY, CDR2 FYNNEI, per germline. The CDR3: CASSEDSASYEQYF. The CDR3 bases are TGTGCCAGCAGTGAAGACAGTGCCTCCTACGAGCAGTACTTC.

The J gene is TRBJ1-2, the V gene TRBV3-1 (or the pseudogene TRBV3-2), with a tentative D call TRBD1 (5 bases). Germline CDR1 and CDR2: LGHDT and YNNKEL (reference sequence). The CDR3 has 14 amino acids. With 4 bases removed from V and 3 bases from J, the gap between germline ends came to 12 bases. The CDR3 here is CASSLGGRYYGYTF. The DNA for the CDR3 is TGTGCCAGCAGCCTGGGGGGACGGTACTATGGCTACACCTTC.

The chain has TRBV2 and TRBJ2-2, with 7 bases matching TRBD2. J lost 1 base, V lost 4 bases, and 12 bases had no gene match. The germline CDR1 and CDR2 sequences are SNHLY and FYNNEI. This CDR3 is built from 18 residues. DNA of the CDR3: TGTGCCAGCAGTGGCGGGGGACTTAAGAACATGAACACCGGGGAGCTGTTTTTT. Translated: CASSGGGLKNMNTGELFF.

The chain joins TRBV25-1 to TRBJ2-7; D might be TRBD1 (5 bases). The V gene's germline CDR1 is MGHDK and CDR2 SYGVNS. The CDR3 is made up of 14 amino acids. V was clipped by 1 base and J by 4 bases, with 11 bases between them. CDR3 DNA: TGTGCCAGCAGTGAATCAGGGAAGCAGTACGAGCAGTACTTC. Its translation is CASSESGKQYEQYF.

This clone showed up just a few times. The chain joins TRBV27 to TRBJ1-2; D possibly corresponds to TRBD1 (5 bases). Germline V CDR1 and CDR2: MNHEY, SMNVEV (reference sequence). The V end was cut by 4 bases, the J end by 8 bases, with 17 bases between. The CDR3 is made up of 14 amino acids. CDR3 DNA sequence: TGTGCCAGCAGTTATCTCTCAGGGTCGGAAGGCTACACCTTC. The encoded protein is CASSYLSGSEGYTF.

The CDR3 protein is CASSQATGDTEAFF. The CDR3 bases are TGTGCCAGCAGCCAAGCGACAGGTGATACTGAAGCTTTCTTT. The J gene is TRBJ1-1, the V gene TRBV3-1 (or the pseudogene TRBV3-2); D perhaps matches TRBD1 (6 bases). Germline V CDR1 and CDR2: LGHDT, YNNKEL (reference sequence). Deletions cut 1 base from V and 5 bases from J, with 11 bases between. The CDR3 consists of 14 residues.

There are a few counts of this clone. V is TRBV21-1 and J is TRBJ1-2; the table's D call of TRBD1 was not tested on the DNA. TRBV21-1 is a documented pseudogene. The CDR3 has 19 residues. This CDR3 is CASSTYKTSTDSFNYGYTF. The CDR3 bases are TGTGCCAGCAGCACTTACAAAACGAGTACAGATTCCTTTAACTATGGCTACACCTTC.

The J gene is TRBJ2-2, the V gene TRBV5-1, with unresolved D. The V end lost 1 base, the J end lost 7 bases, and 8 bases lay between the germline ends. The CDR3 runs to 13 residues. From germline, CDR1 is SGHRS and CDR2 YFSETQ. CDR3 coding DNA: TGCGCCAGCAGCTTGACCCCGGGCGGGGAGCTGTTTTTT. It is translated as CASSLTPGGELFF.

To note about this clone: The same CDR3 can be traced to other DNA sequences in this sample. The CDR3 sequence: CASSLDRNTEAFF. Here the CDR3 DNA reads TGTGCCAGCTCACTGGACAGGAACACTGAAGCTTTCTTT. J is TRBJ1-1 and V is TRBV18; perhaps TRBD1 as D (6 bases). Trimming left V 4 bases short and J 1 base short, with 7 bases between. Germline V lookup: CDR1 KGHSH, CDR2 LQKENI. This CDR3 has 13 amino acids.